Shown below are 18 T cell receptor beta chains from a single sample sequenced in a study of tumor and adjacent non-tumor tissue in lung cancer. RNA was extracted from bulk tissue without any cell sorting. TCRbeta libraries were built with three rounds of nested PCR, modified from ARM-PCR. From the multiplex PCR reads, TCRdb called clonotypes with MiXCR, one entry per CDR3 protein. The repertoire holds about 110,000 distinct CDR3 sequences, with roughly 74% as singletons. The sample comprised lung tumor tissue. The receptor source for this set is a woman aged 60-75 years with non-small cell lung cancer.

In regard to this clonotype: One base away lies a much larger clone, so this may be a sequencing read error. The V gene is TRBV29-1, the J gene TRBJ2-7, with D tentatively TRBD2 (6 bases). The CDR3 consists of 14 residues. Germline values: CDR1 SQVTM, CDR2 ANQGSEA. CDR3 sequence (DNA): TGCAGCGTTGAAGGGGGGGAAGCCGTCTACGAGCACTACTTC. Its translation: CSVEGGEAVYEHYF.

Details on this clonotype: An end of the junction differs from the germline gene, which may be a read error. This chain joins TRBV6-5 and TRBJ2-2; TRBD2 aligns across 10 bases. Looked up from germline, CDR1 is MNHEY and CDR2 is SVGAGI. The CDR3 is made up of 15 amino acids. CDR3 coding DNA: TGTGTCAGCAGTTCCTGGACTAGCGGTGGCGGGAAGCTGTTTTTT. Translated: CVSSSWTSGGGKLFF.

On this clonotype: A much larger clone lies one base from this, so it may be a read error. V usage is TRBV20-1 and J usage is TRBJ2-1, with 8 positions matching TRBD2. This CDR3 has 14 residues. The ends lost 3 bases at V and 5 bases at J; junction bases unmatched: 6. CDR1 DFQATT and CDR2 SNEGSKA come from the germline V gene (reference sequence). CDR3 residues: CSARKASGHNEQFF. The CDR3 DNA is TGCAGTGCTAGGAAGGCTAGCGGGCACAATGAGCAGTTCTTC.

The chain employs TRBV11-2 and TRBJ2-7; tentative D call: TRBD1 (6 bases). Looked up from germline, CDR1 is SGHAT and CDR2 is FQNNGV. The V end lost 5 bases, the J end lost 4 bases, and 9 bases lay between the germline ends. The CDR3 runs 12 residues. CDR3 protein: CASSMRGYEQYF. In nucleotides, the CDR3 is TGTGCCAGCAGCATGAGGGGGTACGAGCAGTACTTC.

A remark on this clonotype: At one boundary the junction diverges from the germline segment, which might be a read error. The V call is TRBV11-2, the J call TRBJ2-7; the D gene is possibly TRBD1 (6 bases). Germline V gives CDR1 SGHAT, CDR2 FQNNGV. This CDR3 has 14 amino acids. The CDR3 loop reads CASSLSIWTAEQYF. The CDR3 DNA reads TGTGCCAGTAGCTTATCCATCTGGACAGCCGAGCAGTACTTC. The full variable domain, in which reference TRBV11-2 and TRBJ2-7 provide the parts outside the CDR3, is EAGVAQSPRYKIIEKRQSVAFWCNPISGHATLYWYQQILGQGPKLLIQFQNNGVVDDSQLPKDRFSAERLKGVDSTLKIQPAKLEDSAVYLCASSLSIWTAEQYFGPGTRLTVT.

Of note for this clonotype: The conserved phenylalanine or tryptophan normally closing the CDR3 is absent here, so this likely arose from a read error. The chain carries TRBV4-3 and TRBJ1-6; the match to TRBD1 covers 10 bases. The CDR3 length is 15 residues. CDR1 is LGHNA, CDR2 YSLEER, per germline. The CDR3 reads CAISPGDRGSSPLHY. CDR3 DNA sequence: TGCGCCATCAGCCCCGGGGACAGGGGAAGTTCACCCCTCCACTAT.

On this clonotype: This clone may be a read error of a much larger clone one base away. This rearrangement joins TRBV12-3 or TRBV12-4 to TRBJ1-2, with D unresolved. The CDR3 is 16 amino acids. The germline V and J ends were trimmed by 5 bases and 0 bases, with 16 bases remaining between them. The CDR3 reads CASSISGIAANYGYTF. CDR3 nucleotides: TGTGCCAGCAGTATTTCCGGGATAGCAGCTAACTATGGCTACACCTTC.

For this clonotype: A much larger clone differs from this one at a single base, so this may be a read error. This chain uses TRBV6-6 with TRBJ2-7, with D hard to call. There are 15 residues in the CDR3. Trimming cost V 0 bases and J 0 bases, with 9 bases left between them. Germline CDR1 is MNHNY and CDR2 is SVGAGI (reference sequence). CDR3 nucleotide sequence: TGTGCCAGCAGTTACTCGAACGGCGACTCCTACGAGCAGTACTTC. Protein: CASSYSNGDSYEQYF.

This clonotype has more than one count but fewer than ten. A much larger clone differs by one base, so this may be a read error. The rearrangement uses TRBV10-3 and TRBJ1-1; unclear D gene. Trimming cost V 6 bases and J 1 base, with 6 bases left between them. The germline CDR1 and CDR2 sequences are ENHRY and SYGVKD. The CDR3 is 12 residues long. The DNA for the CDR3 is TGTGCCATCAGCATCACGAACACTGAAGCTTTCTTT. Translated, it gives CAISITNTEAFF.

In regard to this clonotype: This may come from a read error, since a much larger clone is one base off. This rearrangement joins TRBV6-2 or TRBV6-3 to TRBJ2-1; D might be TRBD2 (6 bases). There are 15 residues in the CDR3. Germline CDR1 reads MNHEY; CDR2 reads SVGEGT. CDR3 DNA sequence: TGTGCCAGCAGTACCTCTAGCGCATACTACAATGAGCACTTCTTC. Its protein is CASSTSSAYYNEHFF.

A note on this clonotype: A single base separates this from a much larger clone, so it may be a read error. V usage is TRBV28 and J usage is TRBJ1-5, with D uncertain. CDR1 is MDHEN, CDR2 SYDVKM, per germline. The CDR3 is made up of 12 amino acids. The V and J ends lost 3 bases and 4 bases respectively, with 4 bases between them. This chain's CDR3 is CASSFTNQPQHF. The CDR3 nucleotides read TGTGCCAGCAGTTTTACTAATCAGCCCCAGCATTTT.

A note on this clonotype: The germline gene is not matched at one end of the junction; a read error may be the cause. The chain couples TRBV11-1 to TRBJ1-2, with D possibly TRBD1 on 5 matching bases. CDR1 and CDR2 from the germline V gene are SGHAT and FQDESV (reference sequence). This CDR3 is built from 14 residues. The CDR3 coding sequence is TGCGCCAGCAGCTTGGGTTCGGGGAGGAGGGGCTACTCCTTC. Protein sequence: CASSLGSGRRGYSF.

Turning to this clonotype: This likely comes from a read error, as the CDR3 has no conserved phenylalanine or tryptophan at its end. The chain couples TRBV6-2 or TRBV6-3 to TRBJ1-3; no firm D call. The CDR3 sequence is 14 residues long. The V end lost 5 bases, the J end lost 0 bases, and 8 bases lay between the germline ends. The germline gives CDR1 MNHEY, CDR2 SVGEGT. For the CDR3, the DNA is TGTGCCAGCAGTCCGGAGTCCTCTGGAAACACCATATATTTA. It specifies CASSPESSGNTIYL.

Comment on this clonotype: This clone may be a read error of a much larger clone one base away. The chain links TRBV5-4 to TRBJ1-5, with 8 nucleotides matching TRBD1. Germline V gene sequence: CDR1 SGHNT, CDR2 YYREEE (reference sequence). The CDR3 length is 15 residues. The CDR3 loop is CTSSLDRDPSQPQHF. The CDR3 DNA follows: TGTACCAGCAGCTTGGACAGGGATCCCAGTCAGCCCCAGCATTTT.

As for this clonotype: This sequence may be a read error, since a much larger clone differs from it by one base. V gene TRBV4-3 combines with J gene TRBJ1-2, with TRBD1 identical over 10 bases. This CDR3 spans 16 amino acids. The germline gives CDR1 LGHNA, CDR2 YSLEER. In DNA, the CDR3 is TGCGCCAGCAGCCAAGGCGGGACAGGGGCTTACTATGTCTACACCTTC. Translated, it gives CASSQGGTGAYYVYTF.

Worth noting for this clonotype: Sequence at one end of the junction differs from germline and may be a read error. The chain joins TRBV4-3 to TRBJ1-6; 7 nucleotides agree with TRBD1. CDR3 size: 15 residues. Germline CDR1 and CDR2: LGHNA and YSLEER. The CDR3, as DNA: TGCGCCAGTAGCCCCGGGAACAGGGGAAATTCACCCCCCCACTTT. Encoded protein: CASSPGNRGNSPPHF.

Remarks on this clonotype: A read error may be the cause here, since a much bigger clone is one base away. This chain uses TRBV6-1 with TRBJ2-1; TRBD2 aligns across 10 bases. The junction had 16 bases not matched to a gene; V was cut back by 5 bases and J by 9 bases. The CDR3 runs to 17 residues. CDR1 and CDR2 from the germline V gene are MNHNS and SASEGT. The CDR3 DNA reads as TGTGCCAGCAGTCAGTGGCCTAGCGGGGGTGGCGGGGGTGAGCAGTTCTTC. It codes for CASSQWPSGGGGGEQFF.

This clonotype was observed many times. The rearrangement links TRBV12-3 or TRBV12-4 to TRBJ2-3, with unresolved D. V shed 2 bases and J shed 0 bases, with 3 bases lying between them. The CDR3 covers 13 residues. The CDR3 nucleotides read TGTGCCAGCAGTTTATTGAGCACAGATACGCAGTATTTT. Protein sequence: CASSLLSTDTQYF.